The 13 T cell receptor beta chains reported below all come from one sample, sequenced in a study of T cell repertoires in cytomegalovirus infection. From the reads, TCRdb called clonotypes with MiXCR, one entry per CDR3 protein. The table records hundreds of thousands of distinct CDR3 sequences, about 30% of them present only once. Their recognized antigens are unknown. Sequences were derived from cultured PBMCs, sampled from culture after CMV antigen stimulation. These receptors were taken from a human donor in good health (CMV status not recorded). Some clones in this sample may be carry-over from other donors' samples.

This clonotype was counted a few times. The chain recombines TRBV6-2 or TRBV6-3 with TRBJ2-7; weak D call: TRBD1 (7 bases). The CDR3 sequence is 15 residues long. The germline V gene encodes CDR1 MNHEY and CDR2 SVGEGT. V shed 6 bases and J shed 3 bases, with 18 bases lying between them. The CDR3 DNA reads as TGTGCCAGCAGCCGGGGCGGAGGGGGCATCTACGAGCAGTACTTC. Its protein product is CASSRGGGGIYEQYF.

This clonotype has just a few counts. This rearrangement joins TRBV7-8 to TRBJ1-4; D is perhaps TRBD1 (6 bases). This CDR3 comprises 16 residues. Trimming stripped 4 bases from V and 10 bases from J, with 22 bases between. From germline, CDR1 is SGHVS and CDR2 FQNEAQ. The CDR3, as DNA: TGTGCCAGCAGCTCCGGACGGGGGGCAGCTTACGGAAAACTGTTTTTT. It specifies CASSSGRGAAYGKLFF.

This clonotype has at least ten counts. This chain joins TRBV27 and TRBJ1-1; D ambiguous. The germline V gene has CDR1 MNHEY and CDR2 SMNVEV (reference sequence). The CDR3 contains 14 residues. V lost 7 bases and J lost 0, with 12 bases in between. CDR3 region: CASKRGGMNTEAFF. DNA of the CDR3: TGTGCCAGCAAACGAGGAGGGATGAACACTGAAGCTTTCTTT.

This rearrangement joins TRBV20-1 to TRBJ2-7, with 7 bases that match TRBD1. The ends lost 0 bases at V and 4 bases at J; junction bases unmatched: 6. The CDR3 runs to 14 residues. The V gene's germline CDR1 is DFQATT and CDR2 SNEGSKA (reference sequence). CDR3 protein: CSARDLGDSYEQYF. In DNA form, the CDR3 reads TGCAGTGCTAGAGATTTAGGGGACAGTTACGAGCAGTACTTC.

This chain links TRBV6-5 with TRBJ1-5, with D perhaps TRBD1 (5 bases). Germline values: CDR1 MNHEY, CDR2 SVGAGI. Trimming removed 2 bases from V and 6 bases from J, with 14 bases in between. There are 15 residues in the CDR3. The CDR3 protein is CASSYGPAGGQPQHF. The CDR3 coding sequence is TGTGCCAGCAGTTACGGGCCCGCGGGGGGTCAGCCCCAGCATTTT.

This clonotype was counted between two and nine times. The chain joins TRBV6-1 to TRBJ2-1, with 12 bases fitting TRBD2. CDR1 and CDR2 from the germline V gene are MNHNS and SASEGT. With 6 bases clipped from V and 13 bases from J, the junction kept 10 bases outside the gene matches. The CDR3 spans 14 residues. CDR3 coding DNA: TGTGCCAGCAGCTGGACTAGCGGGGAGGTTCGACAGTTCTTC. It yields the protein CASSWTSGEVRQFF.

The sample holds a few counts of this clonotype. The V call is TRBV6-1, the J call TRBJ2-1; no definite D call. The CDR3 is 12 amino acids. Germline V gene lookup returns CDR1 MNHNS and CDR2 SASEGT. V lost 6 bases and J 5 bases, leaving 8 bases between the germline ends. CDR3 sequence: CASRRFHNEQFF. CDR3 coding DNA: TGTGCCAGCAGGAGATTCCACAATGAGCAGTTCTTC.

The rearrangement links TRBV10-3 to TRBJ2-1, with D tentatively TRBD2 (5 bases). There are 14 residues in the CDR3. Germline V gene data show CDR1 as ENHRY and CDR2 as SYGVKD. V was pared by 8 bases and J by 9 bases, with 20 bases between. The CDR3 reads CAIASSTLAVEQFF. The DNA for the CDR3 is TGTGCCATCGCGTCTTCGACTCTAGCTGTTGAGCAGTTCTTC.

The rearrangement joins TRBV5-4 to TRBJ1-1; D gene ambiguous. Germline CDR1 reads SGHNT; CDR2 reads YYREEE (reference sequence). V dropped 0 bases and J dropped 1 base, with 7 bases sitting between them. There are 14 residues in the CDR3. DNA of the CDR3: TGTGCCAGCAGCTTGGGGCAGAAGAACACTGAAGCTTTCTTT. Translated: CASSLGQKNTEAFF.

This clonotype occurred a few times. CDR3 sequence: CASSSTYSDSNQPQHF. The CDR3 nucleotides read TGTGCCAGCAGCTCCACCTATTCAGATAGCAATCAGCCCCAGCATTTT. The V call is TRBV7-9, the J call TRBJ1-5; D remains unclear. Trimming removed 4 bases from V and 0 bases from J, with 13 bases in between. The germline V gene has CDR1 SEHNR and CDR2 FQNEAQ (reference sequence). This CDR3 has 16 residues.

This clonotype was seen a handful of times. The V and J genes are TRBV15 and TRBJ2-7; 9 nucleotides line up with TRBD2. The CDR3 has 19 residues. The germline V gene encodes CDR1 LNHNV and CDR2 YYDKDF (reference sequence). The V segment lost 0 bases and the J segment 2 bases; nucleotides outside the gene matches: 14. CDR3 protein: CATSRESHRAGGPPYEQYF. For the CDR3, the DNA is TGTGCCACCAGCAGAGAATCCCACAGGGCGGGAGGGCCCCCCTACGAGCAGTACTTC.

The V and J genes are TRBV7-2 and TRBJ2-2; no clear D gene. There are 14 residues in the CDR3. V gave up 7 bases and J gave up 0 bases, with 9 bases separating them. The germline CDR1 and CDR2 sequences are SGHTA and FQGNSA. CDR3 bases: TGTGCCAGCATCGCTACAGCGAACACCGGGGAGCTGTTTTTT. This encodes CASIATANTGELFF. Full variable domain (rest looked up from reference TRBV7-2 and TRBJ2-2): GAGVSQSPSNKVTEKGKDVELRCDPISGHTALYWYRQSLGQGLEFLIYFQGNSAPDKSGLPSDRFSAERTGGSVSTLTIQRTQQEDSAVYLCASIATANTGELFFGEGSRLTVL.

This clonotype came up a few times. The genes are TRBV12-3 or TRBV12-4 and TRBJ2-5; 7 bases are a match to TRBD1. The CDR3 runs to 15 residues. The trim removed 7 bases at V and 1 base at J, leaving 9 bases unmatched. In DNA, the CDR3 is TGTGCCAGCACCCAACACAGGGGAATCCAAGAGACCCAGTACTTC. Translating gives CASTQHRGIQETQYF.